This entry lists 29 T cell receptor beta chains sequenced from one sample in a study of blood T cell repertoires in COVID-19. Sequencing was performed with immunoSEQ multiplex PCR; in TCRdb, only in-frame clones are kept and a portion is missing. The sample comprises 400,000 or so clones, approximately 91% of which are singletons, and about 1.6% rests with the top ten. Material: peripheral blood. The receptors stem from a middle-aged woman with COVID-19, enrolled during active disease.

The chain carries TRBV4-3 and TRBJ1-1; TRBD1 might be the D (6 bases). Trimming took off 0 bases at V and 3 bases at J, with 23 bases between the two ends. This CDR3 has 19 amino acids. CDR1 LGHNA and CDR2 YSLEER come from the germline V gene. The CDR3 DNA reads as TGCGCCAGCAGCCAAGAAGTCTGGGCGGGAGGGGGGTTAGACACTGAAGCTTTCTTT. This encodes CASSQEVWAGGGLDTEAFF.

The rearrangement joins TRBV6-4 to TRBJ2-1; 8 bases are shared with TRBD2. V shed 4 bases and J 0 bases; nucleotides not matched to a gene: 5. Per germline, CDR1 MRHNA and CDR2 SNTAGT. The CDR3 is 16 residues long. The CDR3 coding sequence is TGTGCCAGCAGTGCTAGACTAGCGCCCTCCTACAATGAGCAGTTCTTC. It specifies CASSARLAPSYNEQFF.

The CDR3 spells CASSRTWTGLTYEQYF. The CDR3 nucleotides are TGTGCCAGCAGCCGTACATGGACAGGGTTGACCTACGAGCAGTACTTC. The rearrangement joins TRBV3-1 (or the pseudogene TRBV3-2) to TRBJ2-7; 8 bases fit TRBD1. The CDR3 covers 16 residues. Germline assignment: CDR1 LGHDT and CDR2 YNNKEL (reference sequence). The V gene end was trimmed by 4 bases and the J gene end by 2 bases; junction bases not matched to a gene: 10.

The chain has TRBV27 and TRBJ1-3; D is ambiguous. The CDR3 is 13 amino acids. The V end was cut by 8 bases, the J end by 0 bases, with 8 bases between. Germline lookup yields CDR1 MNHEY and CDR2 SMNVEV (reference sequence). The CDR3 reads CASQAISGNTIYF. The CDR3 DNA reads TGTGCCAGCCAGGCAATCTCTGGAAACACCATATATTTT.

This clone has a single count. CDR3 protein: CASSQGIDFYGYTF. The CDR3 DNA sequence: TGTGCCAGCAGCCAAGGTATAGACTTCTATGGCTACACCTTC. The chain couples TRBV4-2 to TRBJ1-2; no clear D. The germline V and J ends were trimmed by 1 base and 4 bases, with 10 bases remaining between them. The CDR3 spans 14 residues. Germline CDR1 reads LGHNA; CDR2 reads YNFKEQ.

The genes are TRBV6-1 and TRBJ1-5, with D possibly being TRBD1 (5 bases). Germline V gene data show CDR1 as MNHNS and CDR2 as SASEGT. V was shortened by 3 bases and J by 11 bases, with 20 bases between the two germline ends. CDR3 size: 15 residues. CDR3 in amino acids: CASSDKGHLPLAQHF. Written as DNA, the CDR3 is TGTGCCAGCAGTGACAAGGGGCACCTACCTTTGGCCCAGCATTTT.

This chain connects TRBV28 to TRBJ2-7, with 8 nucleotides matching TRBD2. Per the germline V gene, CDR1 is MDHEN and CDR2 is SYDVKM. CDR3 length equals 16 residues. V dropped 6 bases and J dropped 0; count of bases not matched to a gene: 10. The CDR3 nucleotides are TGTGCCAGCAGACCACCGGGGGGGACCACCTCCTACGAGCAGTACTTC. Translating it yields CASRPPGGTTSYEQYF.

The sample holds one count of this clone. The chain recombines TRBV12-3 or TRBV12-4 with TRBJ1-2, with a weak D call TRBD1 (5 bases). This CDR3 comprises 12 residues. V gave up 5 bases and J gave up 8 bases, with 12 bases separating them. CDR3 residues: CASSPTVGGYTF. The CDR3 DNA reads as TGTGCCAGCAGTCCGACAGTGGGGGGCTACACCTTC.

This rearrangement joins TRBV2 to TRBJ1-2, with D tentatively TRBD1 (5 bases). CDR1 is SNHLY, CDR2 FYNNEI, per germline. V lost 3 bases, J lost 5 bases, and 10 bases lay in between. CDR3 length equals 13 residues. CDR3 in amino acids: CASSEGRVYGYTF. The CDR3 coding sequence is TGTGCCAGCAGTGAGGGCAGGGTATATGGCTACACCTTC.

The chain uses TRBV2 and TRBJ2-7; tentative D call: TRBD1 (6 bases). Per germline, CDR1 SNHLY and CDR2 FYNNEI. The CDR3 loop spans 15 amino acids. V was cut by 5 bases and J by 3 bases, with 17 bases left in between. CDR3: CASSPQGLGFYEQYF. In DNA form, the CDR3 reads TGTGCCAGCAGTCCACAGGGTTTGGGATTCTACGAGCAGTACTTC.

The J gene is TRBJ1-2, the V gene TRBV19, with TRBD1 matching over 8 bases. There are 14 residues in the CDR3. CDR1 is LNHDA and CDR2 is SQIVND in the germline V gene (reference sequence). Germline trimming cut 4 bases from V and 5 bases from J; bases unmatched to any gene: 6. The CDR3 is CASSTRTGTYGYTF. In DNA form, the CDR3 reads TGTGCCAGTAGTACTAGGACAGGGACTTATGGCTACACCTTC. Full variable domain (rest looked up from reference TRBV19 and TRBJ1-2): DGGITQSPKYLFRKEGQNVTLSCEQNLNHDAMYWYRQDPGQGLRLIYYSQIVNDFQKGDIAEGYSVSREKKESFPLTVTSAQKNPTAFYLCASSTRTGTYGYTFGSGTRLTVV.

The J gene is TRBJ1-4, the V gene TRBV5-1; D not resolved. V was cut by 1 base and J by 4 bases, with 8 bases left in between. The CDR3 is made up of 14 amino acids. Germline assignment: CDR1 SGHRS and CDR2 YFSETQ. The CDR3 protein is CASSLRGGNEKLFF. The CDR3 nucleotides are TGCGCCAGCAGCTTGAGAGGAGGTAATGAAAAACTGTTTTTT.

This clone occurred once. The rearrangement joins TRBV2 to TRBJ1-2, with a possible D match to TRBD1 (5 bases). V lost 4 bases to trimming and J lost 4 bases, with 7 bases between them. CDR3 length: 12 amino acids. Germline-derived CDR1 and CDR2 are SNHLY and FYNNEI. The CDR3 DNA reads as TGTGCCAGCAGTGGGGGCCTCTATGGCTACACCTTC. It encodes CASSGGLYGYTF.

The J gene is TRBJ1-6, the V gene TRBV18, with 7 bases fitting TRBD1. Unmatched junction bases numbered 6, after V lost 3 bases and J lost 7 bases. Germline CDR1 KGHSH, CDR2 LQKENI. The CDR3 has 15 residues. CDR3 sequence: CASSPITGENSPLHF. The CDR3 nucleotides are TGTGCCAGCTCACCCATTACAGGGGAAAATTCACCCCTCCACTTT.

J is TRBJ1-5 and V is TRBV23-1; 7 bases map to TRBD1. TRBV23-1 is assigned to the ORF class and has an uncertain function. The length of the CDR3 is 17 residues. The ends lost 3 bases at V and 0 bases at J; junction bases unmatched: 8. In DNA form, the CDR3 reads TGCGCCAGCAGTCAGTACAGGGGACCCTATAGCAATCAGCCCCAGCATTTT. Its protein is CASSQYRGPYSNQPQHF.

The chain joins TRBV30 to TRBJ1-4, with 9 bases identical to TRBD1. From germline, CDR1 is GTSNPN and CDR2 SVGIG (reference sequence). V dropped 8 bases and J dropped 2; count of bases not matched to a gene: 3. The CDR3 has 13 amino acids. CDR3 in amino acids: CAGDRDTNEKLFF. CDR3 coding DNA: TGTGCCGGGGACAGGGACACTAATGAAAAACTGTTTTTT.

This chain uses TRBV27 with TRBJ2-6; TRBD1 agrees at 10 bases. This CDR3 is 18 amino acids long. The germline gives CDR1 MNHEY, CDR2 SMNVEV (reference sequence). Unmatched junction bases numbered 6, after V lost 4 bases and J lost 0 bases. The CDR3 sequence: CASSSGQGVLSGANVLTF. Written as DNA, the CDR3 is TGTGCCAGCAGTTCAGGACAGGGGGTACTCTCTGGGGCCAACGTCCTGACTTTC.

This chain connects TRBV4-3 to TRBJ2-2; D might be TRBD2 (5 bases). The CDR3 totals 14 residues. From germline, CDR1 is LGHNA and CDR2 YSLEER. The germline V and J ends were trimmed by 4 bases and 2 bases, with 8 bases remaining between them. The CDR3 nucleotides are TGCGCCAGCAGCCCCCGGGGAAACACCGGGGAGCTGTTTTTT. Its translation: CASSPRGNTGELFF.

The chain carries TRBV25-1 and TRBJ2-4; D is uncertain. With 0 bases removed from V and 7 bases from J, the gap between germline ends came to 19 bases. This CDR3 has 17 residues. The germline V gene encodes CDR1 MGHDK and CDR2 SYGVNS. This chain's CDR3 is CASSEYSHYDSLNIQYF. The CDR3 DNA follows: TGTGCCAGCAGTGAATATTCCCACTATGATAGTCTGAACATTCAGTACTTC.

CDR3 sequence (DNA): TGTGCCAGTAGTAAGACAGGGCGAGGGGGCACTGAAGCTTTCTTT. Amino acids: CASSKTGRGGTEAFF. V gene TRBV19 combines with J gene TRBJ1-1; 7 positions match TRBD1. Germline V CDR1 and CDR2: LNHDA, SQIVND (reference sequence). CDR3 length: 15 amino acids. J gave up 4 bases and V 4 bases, and 9 bases lay outside the gene matches. Full variable domain (rest looked up from reference TRBV19 and TRBJ1-1): DGGITQSPKYLFRKEGQNVTLSCEQNLNHDAMYWYRQDPGQGLRLIYYSQIVNDFQKGDIAEGYSVSREKKESFPLTVTSAQKNPTAFYLCASSKTGRGGTEAFFGQGTRLTVV.

The chain carries TRBV4-3 and TRBJ2-3; 10 bases are a match to TRBD2. The CDR3 runs 15 residues. Germline V CDR1 and CDR2: LGHNA, YSLEER. The V and J ends lost 4 bases and 1 base, in that order; junction bases with no gene match: 2. The chain's CDR3 is CASSLGLAGTDTQYF. The CDR3 nucleotides read TGCGCCAGCAGCCTCGGACTAGCGGGCACAGATACGCAGTATTTT.

The genes are TRBV24-1 and TRBJ1-2, with D uncertain. V lost 4 bases and J lost 4, with 3 bases in between. The CDR3 is 11 amino acids. Germline-derived CDR1 and CDR2 are KGHDR and SFDVKD. The CDR3 DNA reads as TGTGCCACCAGTGACCTCTATGGCTACACCTTC. Protein: CATSDLYGYTF.

This chain uses TRBV10-3 with TRBJ1-3, with no clear D. V gave up 3 bases and J gave up 0 bases, with 6 bases separating them. Germline V gene data show CDR1 as ENHRY and CDR2 as SYGVKD. This CDR3 region has 14 residues. This CDR3 reads CAISDSISGNTIYF. CDR3 nucleotide sequence: TGTGCCATCAGTGACAGTATCTCTGGAAACACCATATATTTT.

The chain recombines TRBV4-2 with TRBJ1-4; TRBD1 aligns across 8 bases. The CDR3 totals 15 residues. CDR1 LGHNA and CDR2 YNFKEQ come from the germline V gene. The V segment lost 2 bases and the J segment 6 bases; nucleotides outside the gene matches: 5. CDR3 sequence reads: CASSQFGQGDEKLFF. The CDR3 nucleotides are TGTGCCAGCAGCCAATTCGGACAGGGAGATGAAAAACTGTTTTTT.

This chain connects TRBV7-8 to TRBJ2-7; D not certain. The CDR3 sequence is 13 residues long. CDR1 SGHVS and CDR2 FQNEAQ come from the germline V gene. V lost 5 bases to trimming and J lost 5 bases, with 13 bases between them. The CDR3 here is CASSLFGQDEQYF. DNA for the CDR3: TGTGCCAGCAGCCTTTTTGGCCAAGACGAGCAGTACTTC.

This chain joins TRBV24-1 and TRBJ2-2, with D perhaps TRBD1 (6 bases). In germline, CDR1 is KGHDR, CDR2 SFDVKD. Trimming took 3 bases from V and 5 from J, leaving 12 bases between them. This CDR3 comprises 15 residues. The CDR3 region has the DNA TGTGCCACCAGTGATGCGATAACAGGGACCGGGGAGCTGTTTTTT. This sequence encodes CATSDAITGTGELFF.

This clone was seen only once. This chain uses TRBV7-9 with TRBJ2-1, with 16 positions matching TRBD2. V lost 3 bases, J lost 10 bases, and 3 bases stayed unmatched. CDR1 and CDR2 (germline): SEHNR, FQNEAQ (reference sequence). The CDR3 loop spans 15 amino acids. For the CDR3, the DNA is TGTGCCAGCAGCTTCCCGGGACTAGCGGGGGGGGAGCAGTTCTTC. Protein product: CASSFPGLAGGEQFF.

The chain combines TRBV10-3 with TRBJ2-1, with TRBD2 identical over 12 bases. The CDR3 has 17 amino acids. V was pared by 10 bases and J by 8 bases, with 18 bases of the junction left unmatched. Germline V CDR1 and CDR2: ENHRY, SYGVKD. The CDR3 sequence is CATRPRQLAGGRDEQFF. CDR3 DNA: TGTGCCACCCGTCCCAGACAACTAGCGGGGGGCCGGGATGAGCAGTTCTTC.

With respect to this clone: As the CDR3 is not closed by the conserved phenylalanine or tryptophan, this likely results from a read error. The limits of the CDR3 on the DNA are not certain, so only TCRdb's listed CDR3 is given. The chain employs TRBV6-2 or TRBV6-3 and TRBJ1-2; whether TRBD1, the table's D call, matches the DNA was not checked. Termini included, the CDR3 measures 13 amino acids. Per germline, CDR1 MNHEY and CDR2 SVGEGT. The chain's CDR3 is CASSDGGKATAFH.